Following are 32 T cell receptor beta chains from one sample sequenced in a study of T cell responses to AZD1222 COVID-19 vaccine. The data were produced by immunoSEQ multiplex PCR, yet TCRdb's version contains in-frame clones alone and is incomplete. The data hold 90,000 to 130,000 clones, with roughly 89% observed a single time. Material: peripheral blood, obtained 28 days after the second AZD1222 dose. All receptors come from an adult who received the AZD1222 COVID-19 vaccine.

The V call is TRBV21-1, the J call TRBJ1-2. TRBV21-1 is labeled a pseudogene. CDR3 length: 14 residues. CDR3 coding DNA: TGTGCCAGCAGCAAAGCGCTGAGGGGGGGTGGCTACACCTTC. Its translation is CASSKALRGGGYTF.

This chain uses TRBV5-5 with TRBJ1-5; the match to TRBD1 covers 9 bases. The CDR3 is 15 residues long. Germline CDR1 reads SGHKS; CDR2 reads YYEKEE (reference sequence). The trim removed 4 bases at V and 4 bases at J, leaving 6 bases unmatched. CDR3 DNA sequence: TGTGCCAGCAGCCGAACCGGGACAGGGAATCAGCCCCAGCATTTT. Translated: CASSRTGTGNQPQHF.

The chain joins TRBV29-1 to TRBJ1-1; D remains ambiguous. The CDR3 totals 10 residues. The V gene lost 5 bases and the J gene lost 4 bases, with 5 bases spanning the gap. Germline loops: CDR1 SQVTM, CDR2 ANQGSEA. DNA of the CDR3: TGCAGCGTTTATGGCACTGAAGCTTTCTTT. This codes for CSVYGTEAFF.

The gene calls are TRBV28 and TRBJ1-1; D unclear. Trimming pared 7 bases from V and 10 bases from J, leaving 25 bases between. The length of the CDR3 is 15 residues. Germline V gene sequence: CDR1 MDHEN, CDR2 SYDVKM. The CDR3 loop is CASNQLGGGVGPAFF. The CDR3 bases are TGTGCCAGCAACCAACTGGGAGGCGGCGTGGGTCCAGCTTTCTTT.

The CDR3 here is CAISSRGRRAGELFF. As DNA, the CDR3 is TGTGCCATCAGCTCCAGGGGAAGAAGGGCCGGGGAGCTGTTTTTT. The rearrangement joins TRBV10-3 to TRBJ2-2; D might be TRBD1 (6 bases). Germline lookup yields CDR1 ENHRY and CDR2 SYGVKD. The V gene lost 6 bases and the J gene lost 6 bases, with 17 bases spanning the gap. The CDR3 totals 15 residues.

The J gene is TRBJ1-3, the V gene TRBV7-8, with unresolved D. Germline loops: CDR1 SGHVS, CDR2 FQNEAQ. V gave up 3 bases and J gave up 11 bases, with 11 bases separating them. CDR3 length: 12 amino acids. CDR3 amino acids: CASSFLVGAIYF. CDR3 DNA: TGTGCCAGCAGCTTCCTAGTAGGCGCCATATATTTT.

This clone is a singleton in its sample. The chain links TRBV14 to TRBJ2-3; D is undetermined. The CDR3 length is 14 residues. The ends were cut back, 6 bases at V and 4 bases at J, with 14 bases in the middle. CDR1 is SGHDN, CDR2 FVKESK, per germline. The CDR3 coding sequence is TGTGCCAGCAGTCCTAGGGTGATTGCAGATACGCAGTATTTT. Translation gives CASSPRVIADTQYF. The full variable domain, rest sourced from reference TRBV14 and TRBJ2-3, is EAGVTQFPSHSVIEKGQTVTLRCDPISGHDNLYWYRRVMGKEIKFLLHFVKESKQDESGMPNNRFLAERTGGTYSTLKVQPAELEDSGVYFCASSPRVIADTQYFGPGTRLTVL.

The gene calls are TRBV18 and TRBJ2-2; possibly TRBD1 for D (5 bases). Germline CDR1 and CDR2: KGHSH and LQKENI. V was cut by 3 bases and J by 1 base, with 9 bases left in between. This CDR3 is 15 amino acids long. CDR3 sequence: CASSPVGQNTGELFF. The CDR3 nucleotides are TGTGCCAGCTCACCGGTTGGACAGAACACCGGGGAGCTGTTTTTT. Combining the CDR3 with reference TRBV18 and TRBJ2-2 gives the whole variable domain NAGVMQNPRHLVRRRGQEARLRCSPMKGHSHVYWYRQLPEEGLKFMVYLQKENIIDESGMPKERFSAEFPKEGPSILRIQQVVRGDSAAYFCASSPVGQNTGELFFGEGSRLTVL.

V is TRBV6-1 and J is TRBJ2-2; 9 positions agree with TRBD1. The length of the CDR3 is 17 residues. J lost 6 bases, V lost 0 bases, and 8 bases had no gene match. Germline V gives CDR1 MNHNS, CDR2 SASEGT. CDR3 in amino acids: CASSEALGTGWPGELFF. CDR3 bases: TGTGCCAGCAGTGAAGCTTTAGGGACAGGGTGGCCCGGGGAGCTGTTTTTT.

The CDR3 nucleotides are TGTGCCACCCGGGTGGACAGGGGGGGAGCTTTCTTT. It yields the protein CATRVDRGGAFF. The chain links TRBV10-3 to TRBJ1-1; 10 nucleotides agree with TRBD1. Per the germline V gene, CDR1 is ENHRY and CDR2 is SYGVKD. The trim removed 10 bases at V and 10 bases at J, leaving 9 bases unmatched. The CDR3 sequence is 12 residues long.

This chain links TRBV6-6 with TRBJ2-3, with TRBD2 matching over 9 bases. This CDR3 has 14 amino acids. The V gene's germline CDR1 is MNHNY and CDR2 SVGAGI (reference sequence). V was clipped by 6 bases and J by 5 bases; unmatched bases: 6. CDR3 DNA: TGTGCCAGCAGACAGACTAGCGGAAGAGATACGCAGTATTTT. It encodes CASRQTSGRDTQYF.

This chain joins TRBV19 and TRBJ1-5, with D perhaps TRBD1 (5 bases). Trimming stripped 4 bases from V and 7 bases from J, with 11 bases between. The V gene's germline CDR1 is LNHDA and CDR2 SQIVND (reference sequence). The CDR3 is 13 amino acids. The CDR3 nucleotides are TGTGCCAGTAGTACCCGCGGGGCGCAGCCCCAGCATTTT. Translation: CASSTRGAQPQHF.

The V gene is TRBV2, the J gene TRBJ2-2; tentative D call: TRBD1 (5 bases). CDR1 SNHLY and CDR2 FYNNEI come from the germline V gene. CDR3 length: 14 residues. V was trimmed by 6 bases and J by 2 bases, leaving 10 bases between them. The CDR3 DNA is TGTGCCAGCAGGCTAGACAGTAACACCGGGGAGCTGTTTTTT. Its protein product is CASRLDSNTGELFF.

The V and J genes are TRBV6-5 and TRBJ1-2, with a weak D call TRBD1 (6 bases). There are 13 residues in the CDR3. Germline V lookup: CDR1 MNHEY, CDR2 SVGAGI. Trimming took off 7 bases at V and 7 bases at J, with 16 bases between the two ends. The CDR3: CASTWGGAGGYTF. Here the CDR3 DNA reads TGTGCCAGCACCTGGGGGGGGGCGGGTGGCTACACCTTC.

Only one count was recorded for this clone. The V gene is TRBV6-6, the J gene TRBJ1-6; possible D gene TRBD1, 5 bases. Trimming left V 6 bases short and J 6 bases short, with 12 bases between. This CDR3 is built from 14 residues. The germline gives CDR1 MNHNY, CDR2 SVGAGI (reference sequence). Written as DNA, the CDR3 is TGTGCCAGCAGCAACCGGGACGTTAATTCACCCCTCCACTTT. Its translation is CASSNRDVNSPLHF.

The chain carries TRBV4-1 and TRBJ2-5; D might be TRBD2 (5 bases). V was pared by 4 bases and J by 4 bases, with 19 bases between. The CDR3 length is 16 residues. Germline-derived CDR1 and CDR2 are MGHRA and YSYEKL. The CDR3 DNA reads as TGCGCCAGCAGCCGGACTCCTAAACGGGCGATAGAGACCCAGTACTTC. Protein product: CASSRTPKRAIETQYF.

The gene calls are TRBV2 and TRBJ1-4; TRBD1 might be the D (5 bases). This CDR3 is 12 amino acids long. V was pared by 4 bases and J by 7 bases, with 7 bases between. Germline lookup yields CDR1 SNHLY and CDR2 FYNNEI. In DNA, the CDR3 is TGTGCCAGCAGTGTCAGGGCTGAAAAACTGTTTTTT. This encodes CASSVRAEKLFF.

This chain joins TRBV7-2 and TRBJ1-2; D remains unclear. Germline assignment: CDR1 SGHTA and CDR2 FQGNSA. This CDR3 spans 14 amino acids. The ends were cut back, 1 base at V and 4 bases at J, with 10 bases in the middle. As DNA, the CDR3 is TGTGCCAGCAGCTTAGGCGGGGTTGCCTATGGCTACACCTTC. It codes for CASSLGGVAYGYTF. The complete variable domain, with remaining parts taken from reference TRBV7-2 and TRBJ1-2, reads GAGVSQSPSNKVTEKGKDVELRCDPISGHTALYWYRQSLGQGLEFLIYFQGNSAPDKSGLPSDRFSAERTGGSVSTLTIQRTQQEDSAVYLCASSLGGVAYGYTFGSGTRLTVV.

The chain uses TRBV10-3 and TRBJ2-3; D remains unclear. The V end lost 1 base, the J end lost 2 bases, and 7 bases lay between the germline ends. The CDR3 covers 14 residues. The germline V gene has CDR1 ENHRY and CDR2 SYGVKD. CDR3 sequence reads: CAISELGSTDTQYF. DNA for the CDR3: TGTGCCATCAGTGAGTTGGGGTCCACAGATACGCAGTATTTT.

The chain combines TRBV6-5 with TRBJ2-7, with 11 bases fitting TRBD1. The CDR3 covers 15 residues. V shed 2 bases and J 5 bases; nucleotides not matched to a gene: 5. CDR1 is MNHEY and CDR2 is SVGAGI in the germline V gene. CDR3 DNA sequence: TGTGCCAGCAGTTACAGGGGGACAGGGGGACACGAGCAGTACTTC. Protein sequence: CASSYRGTGGHEQYF.

The chain combines TRBV7-6 with TRBJ2-7; 8 nucleotides align to TRBD1. The CDR3 runs 15 residues. Germline assignment: CDR1 SGHVS and CDR2 FNYEAQ. Trimming took 1 base from V and 7 from J; bases not matched to a gene: 9. In DNA form, the CDR3 reads TGTGCCAGCAGCTTAGTAGGACAGGGCCTGGGGGAGCAGTACTTC. This encodes CASSLVGQGLGEQYF.

This chain joins TRBV6-5 and TRBJ1-2, with TRBD1 matching 7 bases. The CDR3 covers 14 residues. V lost 6 bases, J lost 4 bases, and 8 bases stayed unmatched. Germline V CDR1 and CDR2: MNHEY, SVGAGI. CDR3 coding DNA: TGTGCCAGCAGCCAATGGGACAGTACCTATGGCTACACCTTC. Protein product: CASSQWDSTYGYTF.

The chain is built from TRBV25-1 and TRBJ2-1; a weak D match, TRBD2 (6 bases). Trimming stripped 4 bases from V and 9 bases from J, with 13 bases between. This CDR3 comprises 13 residues. CDR1 is MGHDK and CDR2 is SYGVNS in the germline V gene. In nucleotides, the CDR3 is TGTGCCAGCAGTGTTACTAGCTTGCTTGAGCAGTTCTTC. Its translation: CASSVTSLLEQFF.

This chain links TRBV19 with TRBJ1-4, with no clear D. Trimming took 5 bases from V and 7 from J, leaving 14 bases between them. Germline V gene sequence: CDR1 LNHDA, CDR2 SQIVND (reference sequence). The CDR3 is 14 residues long. In nucleotides, the CDR3 is TGTGCCAGTAGTGAGGGAGATGTGCGTGAAAAACTGTTTTTT. Protein sequence: CASSEGDVREKLFF. The complete variable domain, with remaining parts taken from reference TRBV19 and TRBJ1-4, reads DGGITQSPKYLFRKEGQNVTLSCEQNLNHDAMYWYRQDPGQGLRLIYYSQIVNDFQKGDIAEGYSVSREKKESFPLTVTSAQKNPTAFYLCASSEGDVREKLFFGSGTQLSVL.

The rearrangement joins TRBV7-2 to TRBJ2-5; tentative D call: TRBD1 (5 bases). The CDR3 is made up of 15 amino acids. Germline V gene lookup returns CDR1 SGHTA and CDR2 FQGNSA. The V and J ends lost 0 bases and 1 base respectively, with 9 bases between them. The CDR3 DNA sequence: TGTGCCAGCAGCTTAGCACAGGCGCCCCAAGAGACCCAGTACTTC. As protein: CASSLAQAPQETQYF.

The chain's CDR3 is CASSPDRRSYEQYF. The CDR3 DNA is TGTGCCAGCAGCCCGGACAGACGCTCCTACGAGCAGTACTTC. This sequence joins TRBV7-2 and TRBJ2-7, with a weak D call TRBD1 (6 bases). V gave up 5 bases and J gave up 0 bases, with 11 bases separating them. The CDR3 is 14 residues long. Germline V gene data show CDR1 as SGHTA and CDR2 as FQGNSA.

This chain connects TRBV5-1 to TRBJ1-2; D may be TRBD1 (5 bases). V lost 4 bases, J lost 2 bases, and 15 bases lay in between. This CDR3 spans 15 amino acids. The germline CDR1 and CDR2 sequences are SGHRS and YFSETQ. The DNA of the CDR3 is TGCGCCAGCAGCGCCTGGGGACCCACGAACTATGGCTACACCTTC. Amino acids: CASSAWGPTNYGYTF.

The CDR3 DNA is TGTGCCAGCAGTGAACTGGGGGCGAGGACTGAAGCTTTCTTT. As protein: CASSELGARTEAFF. The V call is TRBV6-1, the J call TRBJ1-1, with a weak D call TRBD1 (6 bases). The CDR3 spans 14 residues. V shed 2 bases and J shed 5 bases, with 12 bases lying between them. Germline V gene data show CDR1 as MNHNS and CDR2 as SASEGT.

The table lists this clone with a count of one. The chain is built from TRBV7-2 and TRBJ2-5; either TRBD1 or TRBD2 may fit D (6 bases each). From germline, CDR1 is SGHTA and CDR2 FQGNSA. V gave up 1 base and J gave up 4 bases, with 13 bases separating them. The CDR3 has 15 residues. The CDR3: CASSLGAGGLETQYF. The CDR3 DNA follows: TGTGCCAGCAGCTTAGGGGCTGGGGGGCTAGAGACCCAGTACTTC. Based on the CDR3 plus reference TRBV7-2 and TRBJ2-5, the full variable domain is GAGVSQSPSNKVTEKGKDVELRCDPISGHTALYWYRQSLGQGLEFLIYFQGNSAPDKSGLPSDRFSAERTGGSVSTLTIQRTQQEDSAVYLCASSLGAGGLETQYFGPGTRLLVL.

Comments on this clone: An end of the junction does not agree with germline; a read error may underlie this. V is TRBV7-9 and J is TRBJ1-1; D perhaps matches TRBD1 (5 bases). Germline CDR1 reads SEHNR; CDR2 reads FQNEAQ (reference sequence). The CDR3 has 13 residues. CDR3 sequence: CAGSYQGDTEAFF. DNA of the CDR3: TGTGCCGGCAGCTACCAGGGCGACACTGAAGCTTTCTTT.

This sequence joins TRBV5-4 and TRBJ2-3; tentatively, D is TRBD2 (5 bases). The ends were cut back, 4 bases at V and 0 bases at J, with 12 bases in the middle. CDR3 length: 15 amino acids. Germline V gene data show CDR1 as SGHNT and CDR2 as YYREEE (reference sequence). CDR3 coding DNA: TGTGCCAGCAGCCATCCGGCGGGTAGCACAGATACGCAGTATTTT. Its translation: CASSHPAGSTDTQYF.

The gene calls are TRBV11-2 and TRBJ1-2, with TRBD1 as a possible D gene (6 bases). The CDR3 is 18 amino acids. V was clipped by 0 bases and J by 0 bases, with 17 bases between them. Germline values: CDR1 SGHAT, CDR2 FQNNGV. The CDR3 sequence: CASSLDGTGRLPNYGYTF. CDR3 in DNA: TGTGCCAGCAGCTTAGATGGTACAGGGCGCCTCCCTAACTATGGCTACACCTTC.